Below, 25 T cell receptor beta chains from the same sample are listed, as sequenced in a study of blood T cells in healthy people across ages. A sample-barcoded 5' primer and a J-beta primer mix were used in a second PCR of roughly 7 to 12 cycles. One entry per CDR3 protein results from TCRdb running MiXCR on the 5' RACE reads. Among 1.4 million or so distinct CDR3 sequences listed, 40% to 45% were seen once. Sequencing input: blood. These receptors all come from a woman between 18 and 29 years old in good health.

The chain couples TRBV3-1 to TRBJ2-3; D might be TRBD2 (6 bases). The CDR3 has 13 residues. Germline loops: CDR1 LGHDT, CDR2 YNNKEL (reference sequence). V lost 8 bases, J lost 1 base, and 10 bases lay in between. Written as DNA, the CDR3 is TGTGCCAGCGCCGGGAGCGGCACAGATACGCAGTATTTT. Translating it yields CASAGSGTDTQYF.

A single count supports this clonotype. The chain joins TRBV7-8 to TRBJ2-3, with 7 bases lining up with TRBD2. J gave up 3 bases and V 0 bases, and 3 bases lay outside the gene matches. The CDR3 is made up of 15 amino acids. The V gene's germline CDR1 is SGHVS and CDR2 FQNEAQ. The CDR3 DNA sequence: TGTGCCAGCAGCTTAGCGGGGGGGTGGACAGATACGCAGTATTTT. It yields the protein CASSLAGGWTDTQYF. Variable domain in full (rest from reference TRBV7-8 and TRBJ2-3): GAGVSQSPRYKVAKRGQDVALRCDPISGHVSLFWYQQALGQGPEFLTYFQNEAQLDKSGLPSDRFFAERPEGSVSTLKIQRTQQEDSAVYLCASSLAGGWTDTQYFGPGTRLTVL.

With respect to this clonotype: Lacking the conserved final phenylalanine or tryptophan, this CDR3 likely reflects a read error. J is TRBJ2-5 and V is TRBV27, with D possibly being TRBD2 (5 bases). Between the trimmed V and J ends, which lost 5 bases and 0 bases, there was a span of 13 bases. Germline CDR1 and CDR2: MNHEY and SMNVEV (reference sequence). This CDR3 comprises 15 residues. The CDR3 sequence: CASSPRQRYQETQYL. The DNA for the CDR3 is TGTGCCAGCAGTCCCCGGCAGCGGTACCAAGAGACCCAGTACCTC.

The chain links TRBV7-9 to TRBJ1-6; D call uncertain. The length of the CDR3 is 17 residues. Trimming stripped 7 bases from V and 0 bases from J, with 16 bases between. CDR1 and CDR2 from the germline V gene are SEHNR and FQNEAQ (reference sequence). The CDR3 here is CASTLVTESSYNSPLHF. CDR3 nucleotide sequence: TGTGCCAGCACCCTTGTGACGGAAAGCTCCTATAATTCACCCCTCCACTTT.

J is TRBJ2-7 and V is TRBV6-5; 11 bases map to TRBD2. Germline V gives CDR1 MNHEY, CDR2 SVGAGI. V lost 6 bases, J lost 3 bases, and 7 bases stayed unmatched. The CDR3 is 15 residues long. CDR3 sequence: CASRPTSGSIYEQYF. The CDR3 nucleotides are TGTGCCAGCAGACCCACTAGCGGGAGTATCTACGAGCAGTACTTC.

The V and J genes are TRBV24-1 and TRBJ2-3, with 7 bases matching TRBD2. The CDR3 loop spans 15 amino acids. The J segment lost 5 bases and the V segment lost 4 bases, leaving 8 bases of the junction unmatched. Germline CDR1 is KGHDR and CDR2 is SFDVKD. In DNA, the CDR3 is TGTGCCACCAGTGACGCGGGAGAAGTGGAAGATACGCAGTATTTT. It codes for CATSDAGEVEDTQYF.

The gene calls are TRBV24-1 and TRBJ1-4, with 8 bases lining up with TRBD1. The CDR3 has 16 residues. V was pared by 4 bases and J by 7 bases, with 10 bases of the junction left unmatched. Germline V lookup: CDR1 KGHDR, CDR2 SFDVKD. DNA of the CDR3: TGTGCCACCAGTGACCCGACATCAGGGGGCCGTGAAAAACTGTTTTTT. Translating gives CATSDPTSGGREKLFF.

This clonotype was seen a few times. The chain recombines TRBV7-2 with TRBJ1-5; D gene unclear. CDR1 is SGHTA, CDR2 FQGNSA, per germline. V was cut by 3 bases and J by 4 bases, with 7 bases left in between. The CDR3 spans 13 residues. In DNA, the CDR3 is TGTGCCAGCAGCTTTGTGGTGAATCAGCCCCAGCATTTT. Residues: CASSFVVNQPQHF.

The CDR3 region is CASSQVLMETLHF. The CDR3 DNA sequence: TGTGCCAGCAGCCAAGTGCTGATGGAGACCCTCCACTTT. The chain joins TRBV14 to TRBJ1-6; D is undetermined. The CDR3 is 13 residues long. Trimming stripped 1 base from V and 14 bases from J, with 12 bases between. The germline CDR1 and CDR2 sequences are SGHDN and FVKESK.

This clonotype has a handful of counts. V usage is TRBV29-1 and J usage is TRBJ2-3, with 7 bases lining up with TRBD2. The CDR3 runs to 13 residues. In germline, CDR1 is SQVTM, CDR2 ANQGSEA. Trimming cost V 3 bases and J 6 bases; bases outside gene matches: 6. The CDR3 here is CSVEAGEVDTQYF. The DNA of the CDR3 is TGCAGCGTTGAGGCGGGAGAGGTGGATACGCAGTATTTT.

The CDR3 DNA sequence: TGTGCCAGCAGTCCCCGGACAGGGAAGGTTAGCCAGCCCCAGCATTTT. Amino acids: CASSPRTGKVSQPQHF. The rearrangement uses TRBV28 and TRBJ1-5, with 8 nucleotides matching TRBD1. Trimming cost V 5 bases and J 7 bases; bases outside gene matches: 13. This CDR3 contains 16 residues. CDR1 MDHEN and CDR2 SYDVKM come from the germline V gene.

This clonotype has only a few counts. The chain uses TRBV27 and TRBJ2-3, with 11 bases fitting TRBD2. The germline V gene encodes CDR1 MNHEY and CDR2 SMNVEV (reference sequence). Trimming took 7 bases from V and 8 from J; bases not matched to a gene: 14. This CDR3 is 16 amino acids long. CDR3 residues: CASTSGLAGTLGTQYF. The CDR3 coding sequence is TGTGCCAGCACCTCAGGACTAGCGGGTACCTTGGGTACGCAGTATTTT.

This clonotype showed up just a few times. V and J are TRBV2 and TRBJ2-1; 7 bases align to TRBD2. J lost 7 bases, V lost 8 bases, and 14 bases had no gene match. This CDR3 has 15 amino acids. Looked up from germline, CDR1 is SNHLY and CDR2 is FYNNEI. The CDR3 DNA is TGTGCCAGCGTGGAGGGAGGGCCCGGGGGGAATGAGCAGTTCTTC. As protein: CASVEGGPGGNEQFF. The whole variable domain, remainder taken from reference TRBV2 and TRBJ2-1, is EPEVTQTPSHQVTQMGQEVILRCVPISNHLYFYWYRQILGQKVEFLVSFYNNEISEKSEIFDDQFSVERPDGSNFTLKIRSTKLEDSAMYFCASVEGGPGGNEQFFGPGTRLTVL.

The chain couples TRBV7-2 to TRBJ2-1; D is perhaps TRBD1 or TRBD2 (6 bases each). Per the germline V gene, CDR1 is SGHTA and CDR2 is FQGNSA. This CDR3 has 16 residues. Trimming removed 2 bases at V and 4 bases at J, with 15 bases between. The CDR3 DNA follows: TGTGCCAGCAGCTTAAGACCGGGGGCGCTATACAATGAGCAGTTCTTC. Protein product: CASSLRPGALYNEQFF.

The J gene is TRBJ2-1, the V gene TRBV7-3, with 9 bases matching TRBD2. Germline V lookup: CDR1 SGHTA, CDR2 FQGTGA. The CDR3 is 16 residues long. After removal of 4 bases from V and 6 bases from J, the junction contained 10 bases not matched to a gene. The CDR3 DNA follows: TGTGCCAGCAGCTCCGGGGTAGCGGGAGTCGGCAATGAGCAGTTCTTC. Its translation: CASSSGVAGVGNEQFF.

The rearrangement uses TRBV12-3 or TRBV12-4 and TRBJ1-1; 7 bases match TRBD1. The CDR3 has 14 residues. Trimming at V came to 5 bases and at J to 4 bases, leaving 7 bases not matched to a gene. CDR3 region: CASSKNRGGTEAFF. Here the CDR3 DNA reads TGTGCCAGCAGTAAAAACAGGGGAGGCACTGAAGCTTTCTTT.

In its sample, this clonotype was seen a few times. The rearrangement links TRBV4-3 to TRBJ2-3, with 13 bases that match TRBD2. The CDR3 is 16 residues long. V shed 4 bases and J 6 bases; nucleotides not matched to a gene: 7. Germline lookup yields CDR1 LGHNA and CDR2 YSLEER. The CDR3 DNA is TGCGCCAGCAGCCCAACTACTAGCGGGAGGGGTGATACGCAGTATTTT. Translated: CASSPTTSGRGDTQYF.

This sequence joins TRBV6-2 or TRBV6-3 and TRBJ2-7, with a possible D match to TRBD1 (6 bases). This CDR3 contains 13 residues. The germline V and J ends were trimmed by 2 bases and 3 bases, with 8 bases remaining between them. Per germline, CDR1 MNHEY and CDR2 SVGEGT. CDR3: CASSYRDNYEQYF. In nucleotides, the CDR3 is TGTGCCAGCAGTTACAGGGACAACTACGAGCAGTACTTC.

The V call is TRBV6-2 or TRBV6-3, the J call TRBJ1-1, with 10 bases fitting TRBD1. CDR1 is MNHEY and CDR2 is SVGEGT in the germline V gene. The CDR3 totals 14 residues. The V segment lost 7 bases and the J segment 4 bases; nucleotides outside the gene matches: 6. The CDR3 loop is CASNYGTGVTEAFF. In DNA, the CDR3 is TGTGCCAGCAACTACGGGACAGGGGTCACTGAAGCTTTCTTT.

This clonotype was recorded a few times. For the CDR3, the DNA is TGCGCCAGCAGCCGCCTCAGGACTAGCGGATCCTACAATGAGCAGTTCTTC. Amino acid sequence: CASSRLRTSGSYNEQFF. The chain uses TRBV4-1 and TRBJ2-1; 10 positions agree with TRBD2. Germline V gives CDR1 MGHRA, CDR2 YSYEKL. CDR3 length: 17 amino acids. V gave up 4 bases and J gave up 1 base; unmatched junction bases: 7.

V gene TRBV28 combines with J gene TRBJ2-1; no clear D gene. CDR3 length: 15 residues. Germline V gives CDR1 MDHEN, CDR2 SYDVKM. Between the trimmed V and J ends, which lost 5 bases and 2 bases, there was a span of 13 bases. This CDR3 is CASSPVGSPYNEQFF. CDR3 bases: TGTGCCAGCAGTCCAGTTGGTTCACCCTACAATGAGCAGTTCTTC.

This clonotype was seen only a few times. The chain is built from TRBV4-3 and TRBJ1-3; TRBD1 is a possible D gene (5 bases). CDR1 and CDR2 from the germline V gene are LGHNA and YSLEER. V was pared by 4 bases and J by 4 bases, with 17 bases between. This CDR3 comprises 16 residues. This chain's CDR3 is CASSRWGRGYGNTIYF. The CDR3 nucleotides read TGCGCCAGCAGCCGGTGGGGGAGGGGTTACGGAAACACCATATATTTT.

This clonotype has only a few counts. The rearrangement joins TRBV12-3 or TRBV12-4 to TRBJ1-3; D remains unclear. The CDR3 sequence is 15 residues long. Deletions cut 0 bases from V and 4 bases from J, with 10 bases between. The CDR3 loop reads CASSLAPTTGNTIYF. The CDR3 DNA reads TGTGCCAGCAGTTTAGCACCCACGACAGGAAACACCATATATTTT.

The rearrangement joins TRBV11-2 to TRBJ2-4; perhaps D is TRBD1 or TRBD2 (7 bases each). The J call may be incorrect, as the DNA end agrees better with TRBJ2-7. Germline CDR1 SGHAT, CDR2 FQNNGV. The CDR3 loop spans 15 amino acids. The CDR3 is CASSFWPGGGNEQYF. In nucleotides, the CDR3 is TGTGCCAGCAGCTTTTGGCCAGGGGGGGGGAACGAGCAGTACTTC.

The chain joins TRBV20-1 to TRBJ2-1; 10 bases align to TRBD1. The J call may not be correct, given that the DNA end is closer to TRBJ2-7. The germline V gene has CDR1 DFQATT and CDR2 SNEGSKA (reference sequence). CDR3 size: 16 residues. CDR3 DNA sequence: TGCAGTGCTAGAGGTCGGGACAGGGGAACCTACAATGAGCAGTACTTC. Translated: CSARGRDRGTYNEQYF.